The 2 T cell receptor beta chains given below trace back to one sample, sequenced in a study of blood T cell repertoires in COVID-19. The data were produced by immunoSEQ multiplex PCR, yet TCRdb's version contains in-frame clones alone and is incomplete. Among roughly 250,000 clones, around 86% were seen once, and the ten largest hold about 3.5%. Sequencing input: PBMCs or T cells enriched from blood (not recorded which). These TCRs come from a woman aged 40 to 55 with acute COVID-19.

The chain joins TRBV5-5 to TRBJ2-7, with TRBD2 as a possible D gene (7 bases). V lost 0 bases, J lost 4 bases, and 11 bases lay in between. CDR1 SGHKS and CDR2 YYEKEE come from the germline V gene (reference sequence). CDR3 length: 14 amino acids. CDR3 nucleotide sequence: TGTGCCAGCAGCTTGGTGGGGGGGCGGTACGAGCAGTACTTC. Translating gives CASSLVGGRYEQYF.

In its sample, this clone was seen once. The chain couples TRBV29-1 to TRBJ1-4; D unresolved. The CDR3 loop spans 13 amino acids. Trimming took off 6 bases at V and 5 bases at J, with 13 bases between the two ends. Germline V gene data show CDR1 as SQVTM and CDR2 as ANQGSEA. The CDR3 nucleotides read TGCAGCGTATCCGGGATCCCCAATGAAAAACTGTTTTTT. Translating it yields CSVSGIPNEKLFF.